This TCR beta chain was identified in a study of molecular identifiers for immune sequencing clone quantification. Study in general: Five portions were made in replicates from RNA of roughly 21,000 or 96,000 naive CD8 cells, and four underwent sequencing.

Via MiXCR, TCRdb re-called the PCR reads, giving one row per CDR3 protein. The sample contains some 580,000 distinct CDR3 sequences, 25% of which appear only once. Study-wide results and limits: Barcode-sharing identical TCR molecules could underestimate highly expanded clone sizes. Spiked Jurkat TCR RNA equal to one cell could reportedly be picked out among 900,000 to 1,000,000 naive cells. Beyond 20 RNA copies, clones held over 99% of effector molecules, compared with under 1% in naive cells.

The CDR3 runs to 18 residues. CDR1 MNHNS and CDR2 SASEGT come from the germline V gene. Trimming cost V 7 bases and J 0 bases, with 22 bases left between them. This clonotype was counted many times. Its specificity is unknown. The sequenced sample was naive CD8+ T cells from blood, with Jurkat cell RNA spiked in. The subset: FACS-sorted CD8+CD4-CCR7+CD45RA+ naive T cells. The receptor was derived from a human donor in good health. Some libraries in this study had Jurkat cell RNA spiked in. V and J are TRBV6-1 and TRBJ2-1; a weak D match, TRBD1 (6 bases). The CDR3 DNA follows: TGTGCCAGCACCCCCCGAGGGGACACCAGGAGCTCCTACAATGAGCAGTTCTTC. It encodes CASTPRGDTRSSYNEQFF.